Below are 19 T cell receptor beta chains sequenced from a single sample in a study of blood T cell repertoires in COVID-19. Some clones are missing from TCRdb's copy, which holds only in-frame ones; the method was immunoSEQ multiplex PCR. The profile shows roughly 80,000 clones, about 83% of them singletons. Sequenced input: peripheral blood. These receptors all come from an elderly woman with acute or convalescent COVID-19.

As DNA, the CDR3 is TGCGCCAGCAGTGAGACACAAAATCAGCCCCAGCATTTT. Translating gives CASSETQNQPQHF. The V gene is TRBV10-1, the J gene TRBJ1-5; D unclear. Trimming stripped 2 bases from V and 4 bases from J, with 6 bases between. This CDR3 contains 13 residues. CDR1 is WNHNN and CDR2 is SYGVQD in the germline V gene (reference sequence).

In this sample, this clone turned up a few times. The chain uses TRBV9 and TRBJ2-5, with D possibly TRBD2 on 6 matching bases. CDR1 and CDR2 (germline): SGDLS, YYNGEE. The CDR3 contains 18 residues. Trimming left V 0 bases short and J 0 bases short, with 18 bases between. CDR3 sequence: CASSVGPSTLANQETQYF. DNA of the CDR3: TGTGCCAGCAGCGTAGGGCCCTCGACTCTAGCGAACCAAGAGACCCAGTACTTC.

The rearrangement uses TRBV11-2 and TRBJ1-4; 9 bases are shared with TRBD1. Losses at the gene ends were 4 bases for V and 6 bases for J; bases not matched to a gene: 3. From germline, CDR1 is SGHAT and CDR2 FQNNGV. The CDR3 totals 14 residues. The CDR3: CASSSGQGYEKLFF. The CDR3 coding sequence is TGTGCCAGCAGCTCCGGACAGGGGTATGAAAAACTGTTTTTT. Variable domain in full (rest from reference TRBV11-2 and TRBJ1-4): EAGVAQSPRYKIIEKRQSVAFWCNPISGHATLYWYQQILGQGPKLLIQFQNNGVVDDSQLPKDRFSAERLKGVDSTLKIQPAKLEDSAVYLCASSSGQGYEKLFFGSGTQLSVL.

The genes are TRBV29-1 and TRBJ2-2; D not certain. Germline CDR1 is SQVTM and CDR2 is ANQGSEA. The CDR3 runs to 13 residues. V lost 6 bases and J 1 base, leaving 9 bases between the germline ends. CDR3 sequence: CSVRTQNTGELFF. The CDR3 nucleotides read TGCAGCGTCCGAACACAGAACACCGGGGAGCTGTTTTTT.

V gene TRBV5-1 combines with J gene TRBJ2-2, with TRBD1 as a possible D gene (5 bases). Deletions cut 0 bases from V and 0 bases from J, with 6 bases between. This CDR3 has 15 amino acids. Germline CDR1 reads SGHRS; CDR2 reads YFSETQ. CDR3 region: CASSLGQTNTGELFF. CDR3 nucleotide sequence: TGCGCCAGCAGCTTGGGACAGACGAACACCGGGGAGCTGTTTTTT.

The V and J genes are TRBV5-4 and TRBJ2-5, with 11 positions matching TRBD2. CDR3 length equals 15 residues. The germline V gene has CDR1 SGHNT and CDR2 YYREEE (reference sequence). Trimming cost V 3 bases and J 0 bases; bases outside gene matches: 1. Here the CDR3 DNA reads TGTGCCAGCAGCTCTAGCGGGAGGAACCAAGAGACCCAGTACTTC. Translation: CASSSSGRNQETQYF.

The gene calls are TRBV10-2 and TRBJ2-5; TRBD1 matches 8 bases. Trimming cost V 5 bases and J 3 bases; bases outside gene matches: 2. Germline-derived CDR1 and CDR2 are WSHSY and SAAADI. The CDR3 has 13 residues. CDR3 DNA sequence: TGCGCCAGCAGTTTGACAGGGGAAGAGACCCAGTACTTC. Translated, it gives CASSLTGEETQYF.

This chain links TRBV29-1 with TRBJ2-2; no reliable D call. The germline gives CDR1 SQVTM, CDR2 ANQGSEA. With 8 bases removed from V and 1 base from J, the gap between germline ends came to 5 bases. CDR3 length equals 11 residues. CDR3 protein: CSIKNTGELFF. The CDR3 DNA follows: TGCAGCATCAAGAACACCGGGGAGCTGTTTTTT.

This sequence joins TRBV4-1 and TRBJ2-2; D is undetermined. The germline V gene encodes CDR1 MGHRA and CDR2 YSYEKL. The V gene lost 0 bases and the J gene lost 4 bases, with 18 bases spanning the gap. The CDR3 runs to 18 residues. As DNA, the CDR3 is TGCGCCAGCAGCCAAGACCCCCCAGGCCCCCTAACCACCGGGGAGCTGTTTTTT. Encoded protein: CASSQDPPGPLTTGELFF.

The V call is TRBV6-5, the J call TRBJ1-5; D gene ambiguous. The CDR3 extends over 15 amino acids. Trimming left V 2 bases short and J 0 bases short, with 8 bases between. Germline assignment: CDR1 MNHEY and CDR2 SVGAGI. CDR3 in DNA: TGTGCCAGCAGTTACGGCAGGTATAGCAATCAGCCCCAGCATTTT. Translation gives CASSYGRYSNQPQHF.

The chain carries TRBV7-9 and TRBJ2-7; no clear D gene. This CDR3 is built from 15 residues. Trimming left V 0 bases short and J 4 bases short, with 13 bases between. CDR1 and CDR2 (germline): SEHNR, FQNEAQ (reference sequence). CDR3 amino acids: CASSLAGGVPYEQYF. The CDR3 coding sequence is TGTGCCAGCAGCTTAGCTGGCGGAGTTCCGTACGAGCAGTACTTC.

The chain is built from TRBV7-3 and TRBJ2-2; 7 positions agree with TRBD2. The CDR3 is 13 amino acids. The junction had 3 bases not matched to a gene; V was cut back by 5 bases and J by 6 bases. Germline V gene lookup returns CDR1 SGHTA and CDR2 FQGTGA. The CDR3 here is CASSPGLAGELFF. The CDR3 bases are TGTGCCAGCAGCCCCGGACTAGCCGGGGAGCTGTTTTTT.

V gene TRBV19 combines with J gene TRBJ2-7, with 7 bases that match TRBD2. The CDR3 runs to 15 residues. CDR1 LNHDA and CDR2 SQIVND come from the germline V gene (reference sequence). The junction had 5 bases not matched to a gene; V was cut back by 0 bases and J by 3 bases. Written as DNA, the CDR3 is TGTGCCAGTAGTATAGAGGCGGGAGCGCTCTACGAGCAGTACTTC. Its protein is CASSIEAGALYEQYF.

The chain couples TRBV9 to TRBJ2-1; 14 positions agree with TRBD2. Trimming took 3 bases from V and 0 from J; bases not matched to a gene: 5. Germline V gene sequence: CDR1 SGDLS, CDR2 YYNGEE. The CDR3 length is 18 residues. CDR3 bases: TGTGCCAGCAGCGCGGGACTAGCGGGAGCTGCCTCCTACAATGAGCAGTTCTTC. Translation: CASSAGLAGAASYNEQFF.

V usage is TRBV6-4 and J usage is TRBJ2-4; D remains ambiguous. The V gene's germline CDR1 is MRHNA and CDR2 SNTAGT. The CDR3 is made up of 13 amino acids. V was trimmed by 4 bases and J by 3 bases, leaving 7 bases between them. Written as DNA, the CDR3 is TGTGCCAGCAGTGGAGGATTCAAAAACATTCAGTACTTC. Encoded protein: CASSGGFKNIQYF.

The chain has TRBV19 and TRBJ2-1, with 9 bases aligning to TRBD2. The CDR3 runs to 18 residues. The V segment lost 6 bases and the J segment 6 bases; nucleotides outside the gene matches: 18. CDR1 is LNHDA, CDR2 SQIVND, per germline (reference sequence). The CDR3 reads CASSERPLSGSVSNEQFF. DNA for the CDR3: TGTGCCAGTAGCGAGAGGCCTCTTAGCGGGAGTGTGAGCAATGAGCAGTTCTTC.

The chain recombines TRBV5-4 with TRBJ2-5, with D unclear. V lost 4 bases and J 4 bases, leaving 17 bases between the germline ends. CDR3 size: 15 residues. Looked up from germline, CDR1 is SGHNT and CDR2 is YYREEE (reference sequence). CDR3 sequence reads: CASSKSTATGETQYF. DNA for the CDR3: TGTGCCAGCAGCAAATCGACCGCGACGGGAGAGACCCAGTACTTC.

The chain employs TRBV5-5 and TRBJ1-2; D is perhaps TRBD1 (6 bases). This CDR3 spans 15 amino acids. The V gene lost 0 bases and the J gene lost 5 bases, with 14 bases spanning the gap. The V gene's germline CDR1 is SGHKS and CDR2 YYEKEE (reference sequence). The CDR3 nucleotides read TGTGCCAGCAGCTTGGCGGGCCAGGGGTATTATGGCTACACCTTC. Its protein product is CASSLAGQGYYGYTF.

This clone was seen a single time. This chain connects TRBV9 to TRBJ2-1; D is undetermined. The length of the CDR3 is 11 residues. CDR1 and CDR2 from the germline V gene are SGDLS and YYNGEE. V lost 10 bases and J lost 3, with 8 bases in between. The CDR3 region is CASSRYNEQFF. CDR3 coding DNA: TGTGCCTCCTCCCGCTACAATGAGCAGTTCTTC.